This T cell receptor beta chain derives from a study of T cell responses to AZD1222 COVID-19 vaccine (dated by TCRdb to 2020 to 2022). A note on the overall study: AZD1222 recipients with second doses at about 4 weeks or about 12 weeks were pooled, because spike-specific TCR depth and breadth did not differ between schedules. TCR sequencing covered more than 230 trial participants: nearly 210 given two doses of AZD1222 and about 26 given two doses of MenACWY control vaccine. Trial participants were enrolled by age into 18-55, 56-69 and 70-plus year subgroups, with around 150, 28 and 57 TCR-sequenced participants respectively.

There are a few counts of this clone. Its antigen remains unidentified. No per-base quality is available; no much larger clone lies one base away. Results the study describes overall, beyond this receptor: Conclusions about previously exposed vaccinees were limited because only six AZD1222 recipients were SARS-CoV-2 seropositive at baseline. Participants were mostly white British, with more females than males. The authors suggested clonal diversity may have been underestimated. Because no day 14 peak-response samples were available, the repertoires could be characterized only after the peak T cell response. The vaccine-associated CD4 TCRs covered the entire spike protein, and the dominant responses fell in regions 160-218 and 743-854. The 56-69-year group was small, and its depth increase did not reach significance, likely because of low power. Epitopes outside the regions mutated in the B.1.351 and B.1.1.7 variants were reportedly recognized by nearly half of the unique spike-specific TCRs. A significant rise in spike-specific TCR breadth and depth was observed after two AZD1222 doses relative to day 0 and relative to MenACWY recipients.

The CDR3 regions of human TCRbeta chains were analyzed by immunosequencing. The authors' analysis ran thus. Repertoire TCRs were checked for matches against a reference library of SARS-CoV-2-specific TCRs that had been generated using the MIRA antigen-specificity platform. Breadth meant the fraction of unique TCRs that were SARS-CoV-2-associated, whereas depth meant the fraction of total T cells that were SARS-CoV-2-associated. Using the MIRA data, each spike-specific TCR was assigned both to the spike region to which the TCR was reactive and to a CD4 or CD8 class. Log10-transformed breadth and depth values were compared by one-way ANOVA with Sidak's multiple comparisons tests. The clones in this table, taken by TCRdb from immuneACCESS, are in-frame only. Not every clone is retained; where verified, under half of the shortfall comes from an unresolved V gene, and the cause of the rest is unknown. That table is the source of V, J and clone size, and D and trimming were worked out from the DNA. The sample table shows roughly 120,000 clones, and around 80% are seen once. The ten largest make up roughly 4.5% of the sample.

The CDR3 sequence holds 12 residues, the cysteine and phenylalanine included. Just the 36-base CDR3 DNA is kept, in frame starting at base 1. Trimming at the junction amounts to 5 bases on V and 1 base on J, and the germline ends lie 5 bases apart. Per the publication, the time point label means: baseline before first vaccination. Vaccinee samples were obtained from the UK trials COV001 and COV002, which included a single-blind randomized controlled phase 2/3 trial of AZD1222 (ChAdOx1 nCoV-19) in healthy adults. For TCRbeta chain sequencing, PBMC samples were collected from trial participants at day 0 and at day 28 after the second dose.

The TCR sequence derives from an adult in good health. Sequenced here: peripheral blood, sampled on day 0 of AZD1222 vaccination. The V gene is TRBV12-3 or TRBV12-4 and the J gene is TRBJ1-1, with the D gene not confidently named. The DNA sequence is given as TGTGCCAGCAGTCTGACGAACACTGAAGCTTTCTTT. Translated, this gives CASSLTNTEAFF.